A selection of T cell receptor beta chains follows, all from one sample in a study of T cell responses to AZD1222 COVID-19 vaccine. Sequencing was performed with immunoSEQ multiplex PCR; in TCRdb, only in-frame clones are kept and a portion is missing. The table lists 150,000 or so clones, over 90% of them singletons. This specimen was peripheral blood, taken 28 days after the second AZD1222 dose. These receptors were taken from an adult who received the AZD1222 COVID-19 vaccine. CDR3s include the opening cysteine and the closing phenylalanine or tryptophan. A D gene is named only where the DNA matches it firmly. The size of a clone is reported for some rows only, either as once, few or many, or as a class for expanded clones.

d_call | v_call | clone_size | cdr3_aa
TRBD2 | TRBV5-6 | - | CASSWGLAGASYEQYF
- | TRBV7-2 | - | CASSSRSGETQYF
- | TRBV28 | - | CASSLIFFEQYF
- | TRBV20-1 | - | CSASQGTTDTQYF
- | TRBV29-1 | - | CSVYYSDLTEAFF
- | TRBV3-1/TRBV3-2 | once | CASNLAGQNRGELFF
TRBD1 | TRBV25-1 | - | CASSDLGTGDYGYTF
- | TRBV28 | - | CASSDKQGSTEAFF
- | TRBV29-1 | - | CSVERTLGEETQYF
- | TRBV25-1 | - | CASRRDGENQPQHF
- | TRBV5-6 | - | CASSQGSTDTQYF
- | TRBV19 | - | CASSMSGTQYF
- | TRBV7-6 | once | CASSLSSFNEKLFF
TRBD1 | TRBV28 | - | CASSLWTGGTYNSPLHF
TRBD1 | TRBV3-1/TRBV3-2 | - | CASSQDRRRQGYVYGYTF
- | TRBV28 | - | CASSSAGSGYGYTF
- | TRBV5-1 | - | CASSTQGTKNTEAFF
- | TRBV27 | - | CASRKTNLRQAKSNQPQHF
TRBD1 | TRBV19 | - | CASSSHRGAKNIQYF
- | TRBV7-2 | - | CASSLDPGTYGYTF
- | TRBV28 | - | CASSIAGFYGYTF
- | TRBV19 | - | CASSAWTDSGNTIYF
- | TRBV6-5 | - | CASTGLDRYQETQYF
TRBD2 | TRBV18 | - | CASSPGQAGSGADTQYF
TRBD2 | TRBV2 | once | CASSPSGSGQETQYF
- | TRBV19 | - | CASSVTKNTEAFF
- | TRBV9 | - | CASSAMDSSSYEQYF
TRBD1 | TRBV15 | - | CATSRDREVSEQYF
TRBD1 | TRBV15 | - | CATSRGDRGLRSEQFF
- | TRBV27 | - | CASSLGSGKETQYF
- | TRBV2 | once | CASPGGLDSSYGYTF
- | TRBV6-5 | - | CASSPMGHQSYGYTF
TRBD1 | TRBV28 | few | CASTKPRGGAQPQHF